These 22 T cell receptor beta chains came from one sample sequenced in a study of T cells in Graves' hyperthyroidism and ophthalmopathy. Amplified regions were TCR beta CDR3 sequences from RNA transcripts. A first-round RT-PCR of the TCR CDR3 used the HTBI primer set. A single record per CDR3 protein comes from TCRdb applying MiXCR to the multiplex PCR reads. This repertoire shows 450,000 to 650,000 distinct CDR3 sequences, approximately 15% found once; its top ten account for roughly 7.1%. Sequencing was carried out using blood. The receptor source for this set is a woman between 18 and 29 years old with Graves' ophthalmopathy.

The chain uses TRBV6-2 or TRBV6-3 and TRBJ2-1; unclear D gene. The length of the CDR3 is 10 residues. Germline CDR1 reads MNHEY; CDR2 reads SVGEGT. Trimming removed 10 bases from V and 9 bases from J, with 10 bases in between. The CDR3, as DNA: TGTGCCACCGCTAACGCTGAGCAGTTCTTC. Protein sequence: CATANAEQFF.

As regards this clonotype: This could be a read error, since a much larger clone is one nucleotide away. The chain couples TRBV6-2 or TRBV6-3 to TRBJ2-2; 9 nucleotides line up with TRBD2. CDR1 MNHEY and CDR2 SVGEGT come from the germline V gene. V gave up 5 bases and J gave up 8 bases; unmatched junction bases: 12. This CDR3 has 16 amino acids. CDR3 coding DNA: TGTGCCAGCAGTATGCGACCAGCGGGAGGCTATGGGGAGCTGTTTTTT. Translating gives CASSMRPAGGYGELFF.

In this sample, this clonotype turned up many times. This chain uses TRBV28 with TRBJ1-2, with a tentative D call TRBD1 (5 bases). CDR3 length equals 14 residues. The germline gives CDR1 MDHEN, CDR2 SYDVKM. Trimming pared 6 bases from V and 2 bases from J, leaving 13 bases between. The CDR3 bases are TGTGCCAGCAGCTCGGGACGAATCAACTATGGCTACACCTTC. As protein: CASSSGRINYGYTF.

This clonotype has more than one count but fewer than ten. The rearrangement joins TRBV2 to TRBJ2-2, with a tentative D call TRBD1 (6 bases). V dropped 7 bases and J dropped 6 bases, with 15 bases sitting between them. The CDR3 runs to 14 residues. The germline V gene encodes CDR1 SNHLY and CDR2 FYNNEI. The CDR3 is CASTEGVFPGELFF. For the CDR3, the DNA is TGTGCCAGCACCGAGGGGGTATTCCCCGGGGAGCTGTTTTTT.

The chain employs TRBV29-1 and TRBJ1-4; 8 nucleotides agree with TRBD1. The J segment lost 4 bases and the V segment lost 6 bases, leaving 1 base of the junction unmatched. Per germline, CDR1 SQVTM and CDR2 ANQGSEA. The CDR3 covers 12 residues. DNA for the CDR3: TGCAGCGTGGGACAGGATAATGAAAAACTGTTTTTT. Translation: CSVGQDNEKLFF.

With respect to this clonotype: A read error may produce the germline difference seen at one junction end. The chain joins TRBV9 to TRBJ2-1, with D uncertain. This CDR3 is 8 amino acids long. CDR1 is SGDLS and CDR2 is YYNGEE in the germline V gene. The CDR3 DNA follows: TGTGCCAGCAGCACATGTCTCTTC. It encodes CASSTCLF.

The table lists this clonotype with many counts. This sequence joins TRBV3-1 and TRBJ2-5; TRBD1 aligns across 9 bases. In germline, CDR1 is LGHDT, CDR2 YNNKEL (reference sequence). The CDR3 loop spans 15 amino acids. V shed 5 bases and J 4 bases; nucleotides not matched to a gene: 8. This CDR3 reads CASSAGQGLGETQYF. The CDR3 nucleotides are TGTGCCAGCAGCGCGGGACAGGGCCTCGGAGAGACCCAGTACTTC.

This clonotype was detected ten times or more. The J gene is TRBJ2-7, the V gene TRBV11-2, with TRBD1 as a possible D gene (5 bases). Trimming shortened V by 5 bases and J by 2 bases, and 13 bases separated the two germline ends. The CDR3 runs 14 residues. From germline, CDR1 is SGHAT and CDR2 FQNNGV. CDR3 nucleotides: TGTGCCAGCAGCCCGGTAGGGGCTGCCTACGAGCAGTACTTC. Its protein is CASSPVGAAYEQYF.

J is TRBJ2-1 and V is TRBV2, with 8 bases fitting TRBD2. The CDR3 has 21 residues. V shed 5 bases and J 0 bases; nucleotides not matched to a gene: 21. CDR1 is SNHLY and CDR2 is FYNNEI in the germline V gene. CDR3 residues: CASSRGGPGRGSGGSYNEQFF. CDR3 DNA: TGTGCCAGCAGTCGTGGAGGGCCGGGACGGGGAAGCGGGGGCTCCTACAATGAGCAGTTCTTC.

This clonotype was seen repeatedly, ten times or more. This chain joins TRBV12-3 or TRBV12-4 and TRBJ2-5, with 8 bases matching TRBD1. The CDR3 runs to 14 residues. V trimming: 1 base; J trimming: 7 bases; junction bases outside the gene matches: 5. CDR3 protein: CASSLGTGRGTQYF. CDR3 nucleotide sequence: TGTGCCAGCAGTTTAGGGACAGGGCGAGGGACCCAGTACTTC.

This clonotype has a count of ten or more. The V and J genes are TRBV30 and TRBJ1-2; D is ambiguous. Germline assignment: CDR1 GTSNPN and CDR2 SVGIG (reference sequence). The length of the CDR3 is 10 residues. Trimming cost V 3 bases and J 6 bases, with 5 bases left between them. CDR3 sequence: CAWRLDGYTF. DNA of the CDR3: TGTGCCTGGAGGTTAGATGGCTACACCTTC.

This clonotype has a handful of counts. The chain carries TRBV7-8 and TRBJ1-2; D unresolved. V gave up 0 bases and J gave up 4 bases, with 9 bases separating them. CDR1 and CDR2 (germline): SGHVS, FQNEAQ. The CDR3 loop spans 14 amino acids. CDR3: CASSLAGKGYGYTF. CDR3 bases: TGTGCCAGCAGCTTAGCTGGGAAAGGCTATGGCTACACCTTC.

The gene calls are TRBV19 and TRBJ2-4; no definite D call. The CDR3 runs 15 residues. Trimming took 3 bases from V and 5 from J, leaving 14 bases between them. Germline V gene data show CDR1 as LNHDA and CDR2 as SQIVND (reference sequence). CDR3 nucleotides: TGTGCCAGTAGTATTCAGATCTCGTTGGAAAACATTCAGTACTTC. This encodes CASSIQISLENIQYF.

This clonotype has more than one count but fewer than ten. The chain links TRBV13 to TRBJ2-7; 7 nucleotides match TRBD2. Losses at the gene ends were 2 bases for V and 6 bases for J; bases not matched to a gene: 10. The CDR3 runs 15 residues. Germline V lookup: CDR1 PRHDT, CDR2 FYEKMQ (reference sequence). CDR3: CASSLNPEGGFEQYF. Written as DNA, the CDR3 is TGTGCCAGCAGCTTAAACCCCGAGGGAGGGTTCGAGCAGTACTTC.

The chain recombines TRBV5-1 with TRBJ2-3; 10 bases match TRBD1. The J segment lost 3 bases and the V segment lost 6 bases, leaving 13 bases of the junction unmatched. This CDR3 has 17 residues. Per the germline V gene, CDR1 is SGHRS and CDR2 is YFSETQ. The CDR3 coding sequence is TGCGCCAGCACCACTGACAGGGGGCGAATGAGGACAGATACGCAGTATTTT. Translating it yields CASTTDRGRMRTDTQYF.

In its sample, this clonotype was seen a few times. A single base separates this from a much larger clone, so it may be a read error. The CDR3 DNA sequence: TGTGCCAGCTCCAGGTACCAAGAGGCCCAGTACTTC. It specifies CASSRYQEAQYF. The chain is built from TRBV18 and TRBJ2-5; D gene ambiguous. The CDR3 is 12 residues long. CDR1 KGHSH and CDR2 LQKENI come from the germline V gene.

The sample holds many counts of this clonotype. CDR3 nucleotides: TGTGCCAGCAGCTTAGTCAGCGTCTCCCGGGAGACCCAGTACTTC. The encoded protein is CASSLVSVSRETQYF. This chain links TRBV11-3 with TRBJ2-5; no definite D call. V lost 1 base, J lost 5 bases, and 14 bases lay in between. The CDR3 contains 15 residues. Germline CDR1 is SGHNT and CDR2 is YENEEA.

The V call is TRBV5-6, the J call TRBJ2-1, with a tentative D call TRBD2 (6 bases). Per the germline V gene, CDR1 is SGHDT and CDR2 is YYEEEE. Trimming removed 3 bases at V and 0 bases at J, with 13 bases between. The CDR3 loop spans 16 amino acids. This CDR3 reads CASSSSSALSYNEQFF. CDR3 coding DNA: TGTGCCAGCAGCTCCTCTAGCGCCCTCTCCTACAATGAGCAGTTCTTC.

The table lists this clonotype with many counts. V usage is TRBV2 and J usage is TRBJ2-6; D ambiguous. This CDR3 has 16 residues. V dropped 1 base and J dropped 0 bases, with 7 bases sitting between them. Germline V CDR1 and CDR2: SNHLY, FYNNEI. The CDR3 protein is CASSEEGYSGANVLTF. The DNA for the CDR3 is TGTGCCAGCAGTGAAGAGGGATACTCTGGGGCCAACGTCCTGACTTTC.

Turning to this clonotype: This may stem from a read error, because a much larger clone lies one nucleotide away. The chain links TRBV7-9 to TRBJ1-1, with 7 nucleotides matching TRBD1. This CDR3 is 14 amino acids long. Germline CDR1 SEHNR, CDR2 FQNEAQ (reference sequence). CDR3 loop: CAGSLVGGGAEAFF. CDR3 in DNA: TGTGCCGGCAGCCTAGTAGGGGGCGGCGCTGAAGCTTTCTTT. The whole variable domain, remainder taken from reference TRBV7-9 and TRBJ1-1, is DTGVSQNPRHKITKRGQNVTFRCDPISEHNRLYWYRQTLGQGPEFLTYFQNEAQLEKSRLLSDRFSAERPKGSFSTLEIQRTEQGDSAMYLCAGSLVGGGAEAFFGQGTRLTVV.

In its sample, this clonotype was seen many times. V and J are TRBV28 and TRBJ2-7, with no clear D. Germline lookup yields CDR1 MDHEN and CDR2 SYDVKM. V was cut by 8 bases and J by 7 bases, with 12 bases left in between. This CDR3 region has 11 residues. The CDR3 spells CASAKSWEQYF. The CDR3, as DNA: TGTGCCAGCGCAAAATCCTGGGAGCAGTACTTC.

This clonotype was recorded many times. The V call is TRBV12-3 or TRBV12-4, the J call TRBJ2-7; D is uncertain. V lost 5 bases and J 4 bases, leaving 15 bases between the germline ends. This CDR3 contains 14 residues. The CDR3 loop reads CASSPAGFLYEQYF. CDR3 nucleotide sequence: TGTGCCAGCAGTCCCGCCGGGTTCCTTTACGAGCAGTACTTC.